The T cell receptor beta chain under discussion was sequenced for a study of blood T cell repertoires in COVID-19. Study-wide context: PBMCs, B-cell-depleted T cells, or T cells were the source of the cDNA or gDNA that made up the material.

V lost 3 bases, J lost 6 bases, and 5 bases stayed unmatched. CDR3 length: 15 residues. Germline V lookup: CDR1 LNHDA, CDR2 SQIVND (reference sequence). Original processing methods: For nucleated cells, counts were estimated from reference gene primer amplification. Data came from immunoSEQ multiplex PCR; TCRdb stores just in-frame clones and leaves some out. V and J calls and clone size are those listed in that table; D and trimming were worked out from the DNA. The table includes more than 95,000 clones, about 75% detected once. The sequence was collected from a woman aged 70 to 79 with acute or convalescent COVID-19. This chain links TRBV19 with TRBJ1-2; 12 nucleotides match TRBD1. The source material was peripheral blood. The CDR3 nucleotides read TGTGCCAGTAGTATCGGGACAGGGGGCGTCGATGGCTACACCTTC. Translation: CASSIGTGGVDGYTF.